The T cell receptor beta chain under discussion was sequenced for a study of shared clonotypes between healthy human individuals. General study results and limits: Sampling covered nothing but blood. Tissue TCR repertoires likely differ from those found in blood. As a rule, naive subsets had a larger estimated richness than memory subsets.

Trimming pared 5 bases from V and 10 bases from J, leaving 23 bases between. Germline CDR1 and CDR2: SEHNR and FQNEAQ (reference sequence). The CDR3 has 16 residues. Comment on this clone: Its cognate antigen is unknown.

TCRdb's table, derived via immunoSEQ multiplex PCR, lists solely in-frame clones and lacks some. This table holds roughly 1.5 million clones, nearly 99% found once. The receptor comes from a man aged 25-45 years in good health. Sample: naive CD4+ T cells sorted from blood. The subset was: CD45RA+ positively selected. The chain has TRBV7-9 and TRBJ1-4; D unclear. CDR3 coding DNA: TGTGCCAGCAGCAGCCTCCGGGAAGGGCCACTCGTAAAACTGTTTTTT. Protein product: CASSSLREGPLVKLFF.